Sequencing of this TCR beta chain was carried out in a study of blood T cell repertoires in COVID-19. Across the study: COVID-19 samples from acute and convalescent phases originated in the United States, Italy and Spain.

In the source study's methods: Amplification of reference gene primers provided the estimated nucleated cell counts. Sequencing used immunoSEQ multiplex PCR; TCRdb keeps in-frame clones, though not all of them. V and J calls plus clone size are reproduced from that table; the DNA served to infer D and trimming. The sample shows around 71,000 clones, 83% of them seen only once. Seattle patient enrollment occurred during active infection, with longitudinal follow-up thereafter. Material: peripheral blood. This TCR came from a man aged 25-45 years with COVID-19, enrolled during active disease.

DNA of the CDR3: TGCAGCGTCCGACAGGGGTATCTCGGGGAGCTGTTTTTT. This codes for CSVRQGYLGELFF. V usage is TRBV29-1 and J usage is TRBJ2-2; 8 bases match TRBD1. Germline values: CDR1 SQVTM, CDR2 ANQGSEA. After removal of 6 bases from V and 7 bases from J, the junction contained 7 bases not matched to a gene. The CDR3 contains 13 residues.